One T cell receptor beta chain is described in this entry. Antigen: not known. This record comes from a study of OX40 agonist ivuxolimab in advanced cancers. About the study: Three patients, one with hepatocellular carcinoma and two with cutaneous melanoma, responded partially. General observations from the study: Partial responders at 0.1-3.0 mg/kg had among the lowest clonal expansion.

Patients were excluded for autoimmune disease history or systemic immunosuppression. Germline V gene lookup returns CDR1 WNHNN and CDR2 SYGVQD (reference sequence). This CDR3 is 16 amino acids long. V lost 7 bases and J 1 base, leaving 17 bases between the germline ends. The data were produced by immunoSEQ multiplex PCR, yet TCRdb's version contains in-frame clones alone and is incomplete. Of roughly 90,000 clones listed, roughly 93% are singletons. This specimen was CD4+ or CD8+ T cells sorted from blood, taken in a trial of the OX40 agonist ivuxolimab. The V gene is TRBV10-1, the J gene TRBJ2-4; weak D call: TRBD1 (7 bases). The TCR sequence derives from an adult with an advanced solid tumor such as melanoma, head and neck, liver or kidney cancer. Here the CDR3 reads CASTDREVGAKNIQYF. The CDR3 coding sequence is TGCGCCAGCACTGACAGGGAGGTTGGGGCCAAAAACATTCAGTACTTC.